These 5 T cell receptor beta chains were sequenced from one sample in a study of CD8 T cells in ankylosing spondylitis. Via MiXCR, TCRdb re-called the 5' RACE reads, giving one row per CDR3 protein. The table lists about 96,000 distinct CDR3 sequences, 8.5% to 9% of them singletons. Source material: blood, either unsorted or a sorted T cell fraction (not recorded which). These receptors all stem from a male donor with ankylosing spondylitis or in good health (not recorded which).

This clonotype came up many times. The genes are TRBV20-1 and TRBJ2-2; D is uncertain. V was pared by 0 bases and J by 4 bases, with 12 bases between. The CDR3 length is 15 residues. Germline CDR1 reads DFQATT; CDR2 reads SNEGSKA (reference sequence). The CDR3 spells CSARDRVVPTGELFF. CDR3 nucleotides: TGCAGTGCTAGAGATCGTGTGGTTCCCACCGGGGAGCTGTTTTTT.

This clonotype has a count of ten or more. This chain links TRBV5-1 with TRBJ1-2, with D hard to call. The CDR3 runs to 13 residues. Trimming left V 4 bases short and J 2 bases short, with 9 bases between. The germline CDR1 and CDR2 sequences are SGHRS and YFSETQ. The CDR3 here is CASSLQFNYGYTF. In DNA, the CDR3 is TGCGCCAGCAGCCTACAGTTCAACTATGGCTACACCTTC.

The chain joins TRBV7-6 to TRBJ2-4; TRBD1 matches 8 bases. Unmatched junction bases numbered 7, after V lost 5 bases and J lost 7 bases. Per the germline V gene, CDR1 is SGHVS and CDR2 is FNYEAQ. The CDR3 is 14 residues long. The CDR3 bases are TGTGCCAGCAGCCCCGGGACAGGAGTGAACATTCAGTACTTC. This gives the protein CASSPGTGVNIQYF.

This clonotype was detected many times. J is TRBJ2-5 and V is TRBV2; D remains unclear. Looked up from germline, CDR1 is SNHLY and CDR2 is FYNNEI. This CDR3 comprises 12 residues. Trimming shortened V by 4 bases and J by 1 base, and 4 bases separated the two germline ends. The DNA of the CDR3 is TGTGCCAGCAGTGTGTTCCAAGAGACCCAGTACTTC. Encoded protein: CASSVFQETQYF.

V usage is TRBV29-1 and J usage is TRBJ2-2, with D perhaps matching TRBD1 (6 bases). The CDR3 has 12 residues. Germline V gene sequence: CDR1 SQVTM, CDR2 ANQGSEA. V shed 4 bases and J shed 6 bases, with 9 bases lying between them. CDR3 sequence (DNA): TGCAGCGTTGTTGAGGGGGCCGGGGAGCTGTTTTTT. This codes for CSVVEGAGELFF.